This record looks at one T cell receptor beta chain sequence and its context. Assay used: immunoSEQ multiplex PCR; TCRdb lists only in-frame clones, some missing. Here the sample spans tens of thousands of clones, roughly 90% being singletons. The data derive from a study of blood T cell repertoires in COVID-19. Germline CDR1 is WSHSY and CDR2 is SAAADI. There are 13 residues in the CDR3. Trimming pared 8 bases from V and 0 bases from J, leaving 9 bases between. This chain uses TRBV10-2 with TRBJ2-3; TRBD2 is a possible D gene (6 bases). This sequence was found in a man aged 50 or older with active COVID-19. The sequenced material came from peripheral blood. In DNA, the CDR3 is TGCGCCAGCCGACTAGGTAGCACAGATACGCAGTATTTT. Protein product: CASRLGSTDTQYF.